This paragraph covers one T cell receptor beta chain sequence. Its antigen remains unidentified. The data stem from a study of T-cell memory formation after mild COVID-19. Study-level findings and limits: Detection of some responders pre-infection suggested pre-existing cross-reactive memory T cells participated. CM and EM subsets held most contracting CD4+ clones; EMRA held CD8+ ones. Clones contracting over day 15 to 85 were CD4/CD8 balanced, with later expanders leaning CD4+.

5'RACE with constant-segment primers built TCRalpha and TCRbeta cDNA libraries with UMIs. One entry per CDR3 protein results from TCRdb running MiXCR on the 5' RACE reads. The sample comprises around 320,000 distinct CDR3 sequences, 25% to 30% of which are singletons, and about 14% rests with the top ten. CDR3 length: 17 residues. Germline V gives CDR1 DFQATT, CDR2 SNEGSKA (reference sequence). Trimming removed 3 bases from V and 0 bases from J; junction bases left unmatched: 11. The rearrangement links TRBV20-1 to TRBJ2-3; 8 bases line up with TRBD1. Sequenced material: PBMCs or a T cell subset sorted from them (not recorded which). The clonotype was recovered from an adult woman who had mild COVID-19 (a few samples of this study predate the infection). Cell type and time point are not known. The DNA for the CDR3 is TGCAGTGCTAGCCCACCCACCGGGACAGGAAGCACAGATACGCAGTATTTT. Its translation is CSASPPTGTGSTDTQYF.